What follows are 15 T cell receptor beta chains derived from one specimen sequenced in a study of blood T cell repertoires in COVID-19 (dated by TCRdb to 2019 to 2021). Receptor libraries were prepared by the immunoSEQ multiplex PCR assay. TCRdb limited this immuneACCESS table to in-frame rearrangements with V and J called. A share of clones is missing; checked studies link under half to unresolved V genes, and the rest is unexplained. In all, the sample holds about 100,000 clones, and roughly 87% of those were seen once. The ten largest make up around 7.2% of the sample. Material: peripheral blood. These receptors were taken from a man between 25 and 39 years old in a cohort sampled during active COVID-19.

The rearrangement links TRBV10-1 to TRBJ1-5; 12 bases fit TRBD1. This CDR3 has 16 residues. V was pared by 5 bases and J by 6 bases, with 8 bases of the junction left unmatched. The germline V gene encodes CDR1 WNHNN and CDR2 SYGVQD (reference sequence). CDR3 region: CASSSPGTGGTQPQHF. CDR3 DNA: TGCGCCAGCAGTAGCCCAGGGACAGGGGGCACTCAGCCCCAGCATTTT.

This chain links TRBV3-1 (or the pseudogene TRBV3-2) with TRBJ2-5, with D possibly TRBD2 on 5 matching bases. V was clipped by 4 bases and J by 4 bases, with 19 bases between them. CDR3 length: 16 residues. Germline values: CDR1 LGHDT, CDR2 YNNKEL (reference sequence). The CDR3 region has the DNA TGTGCCAGCAGCCGACCCCGGTCGGGATCCACAGAGACCCAGTACTTC. Protein product: CASSRPRSGSTETQYF.

CDR3 coding DNA: TGTGCCAGCAGCTTATCGGGGGGTCGAGTCGATGAGCAGTTCTTC. It encodes CASSLSGGRVDEQFF. The rearrangement uses TRBV11-2 and TRBJ2-1; TRBD2 matches at 7 bases. V was pared by 2 bases and J by 8 bases, with 9 bases of the junction left unmatched. CDR3 length: 15 residues. Germline CDR1 SGHAT, CDR2 FQNNGV.

In its sample, this clone was seen once. The V call is TRBV4-3, the J call TRBJ1-1; D remains ambiguous. The CDR3 sequence is 13 residues long. Germline V lookup: CDR1 LGHNA, CDR2 YSLEER. Trimming left V 6 bases short and J 0 bases short, with 8 bases between. The CDR3 loop is CASRRVMNTEAFF. The CDR3 nucleotides are TGCGCCAGCAGGCGGGTGATGAACACTGAAGCTTTCTTT.

The rearrangement uses TRBV3-1 (or the pseudogene TRBV3-2) and TRBJ2-3; 11 bases map to TRBD2. The CDR3 is made up of 15 amino acids. The germline V gene encodes CDR1 LGHDT and CDR2 YNNKEL (reference sequence). Trimming removed 1 base from V and 5 bases from J; junction bases left unmatched: 2. The DNA of the CDR3 is TGTGCCAGCAGCCAAGTCCTAGCGGGGGGAGATACGCAGTATTTT. This sequence encodes CASSQVLAGGDTQYF.

The V call is TRBV7-2, the J call TRBJ1-6, with 9 bases aligning to TRBD1. V lost 3 bases to trimming and J lost 4 bases; unmatched junction nucleotides: 1. The CDR3 contains 15 residues. Germline-derived CDR1 and CDR2 are SGHTA and FQGNSA. The CDR3, as DNA: TGTGCCAGCAGCTTCGGACAGGGGTATAATTCACCCCTCCACTTT. Protein product: CASSFGQGYNSPLHF.

V and J are TRBV4-2 and TRBJ1-5; D is possibly TRBD1 (6 bases). This CDR3 comprises 16 residues. V lost 0 bases and J lost 6, with 15 bases in between. Germline CDR1 is LGHNA and CDR2 is YNFKEQ. The CDR3 loop reads CASSQDRRGKGQPQHF. CDR3 nucleotides: TGTGCCAGCAGCCAAGATCGAAGGGGGAAGGGTCAGCCCCAGCATTTT.

The chain uses TRBV29-1 and TRBJ2-3, with 11 nucleotides matching TRBD1. Germline CDR1 SQVTM, CDR2 ANQGSEA. This CDR3 is built from 15 residues. After removal of 3 bases from V and 4 bases from J, the junction contained 6 bases not matched to a gene. The CDR3 region is CSVEKGTGGSDTQYF. DNA for the CDR3: TGCAGCGTTGAGAAAGGGACAGGGGGATCAGATACGCAGTATTTT.

This clone was observed a single time. This CDR3 reads CASRDPGGITDTQYF. The CDR3 nucleotides are TGTGCCAGCAGGGACCCGGGCGGGATCACAGATACGCAGTATTTT. The J gene is TRBJ2-3, the V gene TRBV2; a possible D gene is TRBD2 (6 bases). The V gene lost 6 bases and the J gene lost 2 bases, with 15 bases spanning the gap. The CDR3 runs 15 residues. CDR1 is SNHLY, CDR2 FYNNEI, per germline. The full variable domain, completed using reference TRBV2 and TRBJ2-3, is EPEVTQTPSHQVTQMGQEVILRCVPISNHLYFYWYRQILGQKVEFLVSFYNNEISEKSEIFDDQFSVERPDGSNFTLKIRSTKLEDSAMYFCASRDPGGITDTQYFGPGTRLTVL.

The chain recombines TRBV5-1 with TRBJ1-1; TRBD1 is a possible D gene (6 bases). Germline loops: CDR1 SGHRS, CDR2 YFSETQ. V shed 4 bases and J shed 3 bases, with 10 bases lying between them. This CDR3 is 13 amino acids long. As DNA, the CDR3 is TGCGCCAGCAGCATTGACAGGTACACTGAAGCTTTCTTT. Its translation is CASSIDRYTEAFF.

This chain links TRBV15 with TRBJ2-1, with 9 bases identical to TRBD1. CDR3 size: 16 residues. The germline V gene has CDR1 LNHNV and CDR2 YYDKDF (reference sequence). J was trimmed by 10 bases and V by 0 bases; bases with no gene match: 10. This CDR3 is CATSREEGQGLYEQFF. For the CDR3, the DNA is TGTGCCACCAGCAGAGAAGAGGGACAGGGTTTATACGAGCAGTTCTTC.

The rearrangement joins TRBV5-6 to TRBJ1-1; the D gene is possibly TRBD1 (6 bases). Germline CDR1 reads SGHDT; CDR2 reads YYEEEE. The CDR3 length is 14 residues. Trimming shortened V by 0 bases and J by 10 bases, and 16 bases separated the two germline ends. In nucleotides, the CDR3 is TGTGCCAGCAGCTTGGATGTCAGGGGTATTTTAGCTTTCTTT. It translates to CASSLDVRGILAFF. Drawing the rest from reference TRBV5-6 and TRBJ1-1, the complete variable domain is DAGVTQSPTHLIKTRGQQVTLRCSPKSGHDTVSWYQQALGQGPQFIFQYYEEEERQRGNFPDRFSGHQFPNYSSELNVNALLLGDSALYLCASSLDVRGILAFFGQGTRLTVV.

V and J are TRBV2 and TRBJ2-3, with D hard to call. This CDR3 comprises 15 residues. Trimming removed 3 bases from V and 4 bases from J, with 14 bases in between. Germline V gene data show CDR1 as SNHLY and CDR2 as FYNNEI. The CDR3 region has the DNA TGTGCCAGCAGTGATGGTCAGTTTTTTGCAGATACGCAGTATTTT. Amino acid sequence: CASSDGQFFADTQYF. The full variable domain, its missing parts supplied by reference TRBV2 and TRBJ2-3, is EPEVTQTPSHQVTQMGQEVILRCVPISNHLYFYWYRQILGQKVEFLVSFYNNEISEKSEIFDDQFSVERPDGSNFTLKIRSTKLEDSAMYFCASSDGQFFADTQYFGPGTRLTVL.

This rearrangement joins TRBV23-1 to TRBJ2-6, with 9 nucleotides matching TRBD1. TRBV23-1 is classed as an ORF, of uncertain function. The CDR3 has 17 residues. J gave up 0 bases and V 4 bases, and 4 bases lay outside the gene matches. The CDR3 region has the DNA TGCGCCAGCAGTCTCCGGGACAGGGCCTCTGGGGCCAACGTCCTGACTTTC. It specifies CASSLRDRASGANVLTF.

In regard to this clone: A junction boundary mismatches the germline segment, possibly from a read error. The V call is TRBV10-3, the J call TRBJ2-7; the D gene is possibly TRBD1 (5 bases). The CDR3 sequence is 13 residues long. Germline V CDR1 and CDR2: ENHRY, SYGVKD. The CDR3 loop is CAISEPRARREVF. CDR3 DNA sequence: TGTGCCATCAGTGAGCCCCGAGCCCGCAGGGAAGTCTTC.